The present TCR beta chain was sequenced within a study of cytomegalovirus exposure and HLA in healthy donors. Study-level results: A further, later analysis showed that HLA-associated TCR beta chains (compared with equally common others) were more clonally expanded. The HLA-A and HLA-B alleles of most subjects were reportedly predicted accurately from TCR beta sequences.

The CDR3 runs 15 residues. Germline CDR1 and CDR2: SGHTA and FQGNSA. Trimming took 6 bases from V and 4 from J; bases not matched to a gene: 5. This clone was seen only once. Antigen unknown. With 60 Vbeta and 13 Jbeta primers, the PCR was carried out. Profiling relied on immunoSEQ multiplex PCR, and the TCRdb table lists in-frame clones only, not all of them. The table has 150,000 to 200,000 clones, around 79% seen once; the top ten hold roughly 1.6%. The sequenced sample was PBMCs. The sequence derives from a woman aged 45-65 years in good health and CMV-seronegative. The V and J genes are TRBV7-2 and TRBJ2-1, with 11 nucleotides matching TRBD2. The CDR3 DNA is TGTGCCAGCAGTCCGACTAGCGGGGCTTACAATGAGCAGTTCTTC. The encoded protein is CASSPTSGAYNEQFF.